This TCR beta chain is drawn from a study of blood T cell repertoires in COVID-19. Original processing notes: How many nucleated cells were present was estimated from reference gene primer amplification. Assay: immunoSEQ multiplex PCR; the TCRdb copy retains only in-frame clones and omits some. V, J and clone size are taken as reported in that table, and D and trimming were inferred from the DNA itself. The sample gives about 41,000 clones, around nine tenths of which show up once; roughly 4.8% is in the top ten. V lost 8 bases and J 4 bases, leaving 11 bases between the germline ends. Germline loops: CDR1 SEHNR, CDR2 FQNEAQ (reference sequence). This CDR3 has 13 residues.

Sample: peripheral blood. The clonotype originates from a human donor in a cohort sampled during active COVID-19. The V and J genes are TRBV7-9 and TRBJ2-2; D may be TRBD1 (6 bases). CDR3 region: CASPQGGTGELFF. The CDR3 coding sequence is TGTGCCAGCCCACAGGGTGGCACCGGGGAGCTGTTTTTT.